Presented here are 32 T cell receptor beta chains from one specimen sequenced in a study of beta chain features in type 1 diabetes. Every bit of the isolated RNA underwent reverse transcription, so sequencing read expressed TCRB transcripts. Assay used: immunoSEQ multiplex PCR; TCRdb lists only in-frame clones, some missing. The sample has about 240,000 clones; 25% to 35% are singletons. Input material: central memory CD4+ T cells from blood. These receptors all stem from a man aged 30-40 years in good health.

The CDR3: CAWSVLSHEAFF. As DNA, the CDR3 is TGTGCCTGGAGTGTACTGAGTCATGAAGCTTTCTTT. The V gene is TRBV30, the J gene TRBJ1-1; no clear D. Germline loops: CDR1 GTSNPN, CDR2 SVGIG (reference sequence). CDR3 length: 12 amino acids. V was shortened by 0 bases and J by 7 bases, with 9 bases between the two germline ends.

The chain recombines TRBV18 with TRBJ2-5; D is unclear. V was pared by 2 bases and J by 4 bases, with 8 bases between. Germline V gene sequence: CDR1 KGHSH, CDR2 LQKENI. The CDR3 runs 13 residues. The CDR3 DNA is TGTGCCAGCTCACCAAATGCAGGAGAGACCCAGTACTTC. This translates into CASSPNAGETQYF.

The chain is built from TRBV29-1 and TRBJ2-5, with D possibly matching TRBD2 (6 bases). Trimming left V 6 bases short and J 3 bases short, with 17 bases between. The CDR3 length is 14 residues. CDR1 is SQVTM, CDR2 ANQGSEA, per germline. This chain's CDR3 is CSVRRISGEETQYF. The CDR3 nucleotides are TGCAGCGTCAGAAGGATCTCGGGGGAAGAGACCCAGTACTTC.

The gene calls are TRBV9 and TRBJ1-1; D remains ambiguous. Germline V gene data show CDR1 as SGDLS and CDR2 as YYNGEE. This CDR3 region has 15 residues. V dropped 0 bases and J dropped 2 bases, with 11 bases sitting between them. CDR3 amino acids: CASSVGWTGNTEAFF. The CDR3 bases are TGTGCCAGCAGCGTAGGGTGGACTGGCAACACTGAAGCTTTCTTT.

This clone has only a few counts. The rearrangement uses TRBV14 and TRBJ2-2; 8 bases line up with TRBD1. This CDR3 has 16 residues. Trimming at V came to 4 bases and at J to 0 bases, leaving 4 bases not matched to a gene. Germline values: CDR1 SGHDN, CDR2 FVKESK. Here the CDR3 reads CASSPWTGSNTGELFF. In nucleotides, the CDR3 is TGTGCCAGCAGCCCCTGGACAGGGTCGAACACCGGGGAGCTGTTTTTT.

This clone was seen many times. The V call is TRBV7-9, the J call TRBJ2-5; tentative D call: TRBD2 (7 bases). In germline, CDR1 is SEHNR, CDR2 FQNEAQ (reference sequence). Trimming removed 0 bases at V and 4 bases at J, with 12 bases between. This CDR3 has 15 amino acids. This CDR3 is CASSLAGGRGETQYF. In nucleotides, the CDR3 is TGTGCCAGCAGCTTAGCGGGGGGGCGCGGAGAGACCCAGTACTTC. Drawing the rest from reference TRBV7-9 and TRBJ2-5, the complete variable domain is DTGVSQNPRHKITKRGQNVTFRCDPISEHNRLYWYRQTLGQGPEFLTYFQNEAQLEKSRLLSDRFSAERPKGSFSTLEIQRTEQGDSAMYLCASSLAGGRGETQYFGPGTRLLVL.

This chain connects TRBV15 to TRBJ2-7; no reliable D call. Looked up from germline, CDR1 is LNHNV and CDR2 is YYDKDF (reference sequence). The CDR3 is 15 amino acids. V lost 0 bases and J lost 0, with 9 bases in between. The CDR3 is CATSREVQPSYEQYF. The CDR3 DNA reads as TGTGCCACCAGCAGAGAGGTCCAACCCTCCTACGAGCAGTACTTC.

This chain links TRBV7-9 with TRBJ1-3, with D possibly being TRBD1 (6 bases). In germline, CDR1 is SEHNR, CDR2 FQNEAQ (reference sequence). Trimming took 5 bases from V and 0 from J, leaving 14 bases between them. CDR3 length equals 16 residues. The CDR3 loop is CASSAPTGISGNTIYF. CDR3 DNA: TGTGCCAGCAGCGCACCGACAGGAATCTCTGGAAACACCATATATTTT.

In its sample, this clone was seen a few times. In DNA, the CDR3 is TGTGCCAGCTCATCCGACAAGAACACTGAAGCTTTCTTT. This encodes CASSSDKNTEAFF. The V gene is TRBV18, the J gene TRBJ1-1; D not resolved. Per the germline V gene, CDR1 is KGHSH and CDR2 is LQKENI. Trimming removed 5 bases from V and 1 base from J, with 8 bases in between. The CDR3 consists of 13 residues.

This sequence joins TRBV4-3 and TRBJ2-1; 14 nucleotides match TRBD2. With V trimmed by 1 base and J by 2 bases, 10 bases remained unmatched. The CDR3 has 20 amino acids. From germline, CDR1 is LGHNA and CDR2 YSLEER. CDR3 amino acids: CASSQVATSGRVFPYNEQFF. As DNA, the CDR3 is TGCGCCAGCAGCCAAGTGGCGACTAGCGGGAGGGTATTCCCCTACAATGAGCAGTTCTTC.

CDR3 amino acids: CASSQRRSYEQYF. DNA of the CDR3: TGCGCCAGCAGCCAGCGGAGATCCTACGAGCAGTACTTC. The V call is TRBV4-3, the J call TRBJ2-7; D is unclear. Trimming pared 3 bases from V and 1 base from J, leaving 7 bases between. This CDR3 is built from 13 residues. Germline assignment: CDR1 LGHNA and CDR2 YSLEER.

This clone has only a few counts. The rearrangement joins TRBV4-1 to TRBJ2-7, with D maybe TRBD1 (6 bases). Trimming took off 5 bases at V and 2 bases at J, with 13 bases between the two ends. The CDR3 runs 14 residues. Germline V gene lookup returns CDR1 MGHRA and CDR2 YSYEKL. The CDR3 DNA sequence: TGCGCCAGCAGCAACCGACAGGAGACCTACGAGCAGTACTTC. Translated, it gives CASSNRQETYEQYF.

This clone was detected ten times or more. The J gene is TRBJ2-2, the V gene TRBV4-3, with 7 bases that match TRBD1. The trim removed 6 bases at V and 1 base at J, leaving 5 bases unmatched. The CDR3 contains 15 residues. Per germline, CDR1 LGHNA and CDR2 YSLEER. DNA for the CDR3: TGCGCCAGCAGACGGACAGGTGGGAACACCGGGGAGCTGTTTTTT. Translating it yields CASRRTGGNTGELFF.

The chain recombines TRBV5-4 with TRBJ2-1, with no clear D. The V gene's germline CDR1 is SGHNT and CDR2 YYREEE (reference sequence). Trimming left V 4 bases short and J 6 bases short, with 11 bases between. The CDR3 totals 13 residues. CDR3 amino acids: CASSPSPSNEQFF. In nucleotides, the CDR3 is TGTGCCAGCAGCCCCTCCCCGAGCAATGAGCAGTTCTTC.

The V and J genes are TRBV2 and TRBJ1-2; 7 nucleotides align to TRBD1. Trimming at V came to 4 bases and at J to 8 bases, leaving 4 bases not matched to a gene. Germline assignment: CDR1 SNHLY and CDR2 FYNNEI. The CDR3 consists of 12 residues. In DNA, the CDR3 is TGTGCCAGCAGTGTACAGGGGTACGGCTACACCTTC. It is translated as CASSVQGYGYTF.

This clone was counted at least ten times. The chain recombines TRBV9 with TRBJ2-1, with D perhaps TRBD1 (7 bases). CDR3 size: 17 residues. Trimming cost V 3 bases and J 2 bases, with 18 bases left between them. CDR1 is SGDLS and CDR2 is YYNGEE in the germline V gene. The CDR3 DNA follows: TGTGCCAGCAGCGCTCTTCCGACAGGGAGGCCCTACAATGAGCAGTTCTTC. It translates to CASSALPTGRPYNEQFF.

Ten or more counts support this clone. The chain has TRBV29-1 and TRBJ2-7; no reliable D call. Germline V CDR1 and CDR2: SQVTM, ANQGSEA. The CDR3 extends over 11 amino acids. Trimming stripped 7 bases from V and 3 bases from J, with 10 bases between. The CDR3 spells CSASLDYEQYF. The CDR3 DNA reads TGCAGCGCCTCGCTAGACTACGAGCAGTACTTC.

The chain is built from TRBV18 and TRBJ2-5; D gene ambiguous. Looked up from germline, CDR1 is KGHSH and CDR2 is LQKENI. Trimming removed 5 bases from V and 2 bases from J, with 15 bases in between. The CDR3 is 15 amino acids. CDR3 nucleotides: TGTGCCAGCTCATCTCTGAACGACTTACAAGAGACCCAGTACTTC. This translates into CASSSLNDLQETQYF.

V and J are TRBV30 and TRBJ2-7, with D hard to call. V lost 2 bases, J lost 4 bases, and 6 bases lay in between. From germline, CDR1 is GTSNPN and CDR2 SVGIG (reference sequence). This CDR3 has 11 amino acids. The CDR3 loop reads CAWSSDYEQYF. The CDR3 bases are TGTGCCTGGAGTTCCGATTACGAGCAGTACTTC.

This clone occurred a few times. The rearrangement links TRBV9 to TRBJ1-6; TRBD1 is a possible D gene (6 bases). V was pared by 2 bases and J by 7 bases, with 19 bases between. The germline V gene encodes CDR1 SGDLS and CDR2 YYNGEE. The CDR3 has 17 amino acids. CDR3 loop: CASSVSFGTTGNSPLHF. In DNA, the CDR3 is TGTGCCAGCAGCGTCTCATTCGGGACAACCGGGAATTCACCCCTCCACTTT.

A few counts support this clone. This rearrangement joins TRBV21-1 to TRBJ2-3. TRBV21-1 is given as a pseudogene. The CDR3 sequence is 14 residues long. The CDR3 reads CASQRAYGPDTQYF. The CDR3 DNA reads TGTGCCAGCCAAAGGGCCTATGGTCCAGATACGCAGTATTTT.

The rearrangement links TRBV5-1 to TRBJ2-2; D unresolved. There are 15 residues in the CDR3. Germline loops: CDR1 SGHRS, CDR2 YFSETQ. Between the trimmed V and J ends, which lost 3 bases and 0 bases, there was a span of 9 bases. CDR3 in amino acids: CASSWSATNTGELFF. Here the CDR3 DNA reads TGCGCCAGCAGCTGGAGCGCAACGAACACCGGGGAGCTGTTTTTT.

The rearrangement joins TRBV29-1 to TRBJ2-3, with 7 bases lining up with TRBD1. CDR3 size: 14 residues. Germline loops: CDR1 SQVTM, CDR2 ANQGSEA. With 4 bases clipped from V and 4 bases from J, the junction kept 8 bases outside the gene matches. CDR3 amino acids: CSVAVTGFADTQYF. The CDR3, as DNA: TGCAGCGTTGCGGTGACAGGGTTTGCAGATACGCAGTATTTT.

The chain uses TRBV7-6 and TRBJ2-5; the match to TRBD2 covers 8 bases. With 3 bases clipped from V and 4 bases from J, the junction kept 10 bases outside the gene matches. Germline assignment: CDR1 SGHVS and CDR2 FNYEAQ. This CDR3 contains 16 residues. Written as DNA, the CDR3 is TGTGCCAGCAGCTTCCCGGGAAGCGGGAGCGGAGAGACCCAGTACTTC. Translating gives CASSFPGSGSGETQYF.

The rearrangement joins TRBV5-1 to TRBJ2-1; 10 positions agree with TRBD2. Germline-derived CDR1 and CDR2 are SGHRS and YFSETQ. This CDR3 comprises 13 residues. The V gene end was trimmed by 4 bases and the J gene end by 7 bases; junction bases not matched to a gene: 2. The CDR3 here is CASSPSGGNEQFF. The DNA of the CDR3 is TGCGCCAGCAGCCCTAGCGGGGGAAATGAGCAGTTCTTC.

In this sample, this clone turned up a few times. V is TRBV7-2 and J is TRBJ2-3; TRBD2 agrees at 9 bases. The CDR3 consists of 15 residues. V shed 2 bases, J shed 5 bases, and the junction held 5 bases outside the gene matches. Germline V gives CDR1 SGHTA, CDR2 FQGNSA. CDR3 in amino acids: CASSLMTSGRDTQYF. The CDR3 region has the DNA TGTGCCAGCAGCTTAATGACTAGCGGAAGAGATACGCAGTATTTT.

This clone was counted a few times. The chain combines TRBV28 with TRBJ1-1, with 7 bases that match TRBD1. The CDR3 is 14 residues long. CDR1 and CDR2 from the germline V gene are MDHEN and SYDVKM. Losses at the gene ends were 7 bases for V and 1 base for J; bases not matched to a gene: 6. This chain's CDR3 is CASTPPGGNTEAFF. The CDR3, as DNA: TGTGCCAGCACCCCCCCAGGGGGGAACACTGAAGCTTTCTTT.

The gene calls are TRBV30 and TRBJ1-4; perhaps TRBD1 as D (5 bases). Germline-derived CDR1 and CDR2 are GTSNPN and SVGIG (reference sequence). The ends were cut back, 0 bases at V and 7 bases at J, with 12 bases in the middle. This CDR3 contains 14 residues. CDR3 sequence reads: CAWSVIGGTEKLFF. CDR3 DNA sequence: TGTGCCTGGAGTGTTATAGGTGGGACTGAAAAACTGTTTTTT.

This clone occurred many times. The chain joins TRBV7-2 to TRBJ2-1; 13 bases map to TRBD2. In germline, CDR1 is SGHTA, CDR2 FQGNSA. Trimming took 5 bases from V and 9 from J; bases not matched to a gene: 7. CDR3 length: 15 residues. CDR3 nucleotides: TGTGCCAGCAGCATCGGACTAGCGGGGGCGAGTGAGCAGTTCTTC. Translation: CASSIGLAGASEQFF.

This clone was found a few times. This chain joins TRBV29-1 and TRBJ2-5; D is possibly TRBD1 (5 bases). The germline V and J ends were trimmed by 4 bases and 5 bases, with 11 bases remaining between them. The CDR3 is made up of 12 amino acids. Germline V gene sequence: CDR1 SQVTM, CDR2 ANQGSEA. CDR3 sequence: CSVAWTSETQYF. CDR3 nucleotides: TGCAGCGTTGCTTGGACATCGGAGACCCAGTACTTC.

The V call is TRBV7-2, the J call TRBJ2-5; 8 nucleotides agree with TRBD1. The CDR3 loop spans 15 amino acids. V dropped 4 bases and J dropped 5; count of bases not matched to a gene: 9. Looked up from germline, CDR1 is SGHTA and CDR2 is FQGNSA. The CDR3 region is CASSSDRQGWETQYF. The CDR3 coding sequence is TGTGCCAGCAGCTCAGACCGACAGGGGTGGGAGACCCAGTACTTC.

The CDR3 DNA sequence: TGTGCCTGGAGTGCCCAAGCGAACACTGAAGCTTTCTTT. Protein: CAWSAQANTEAFF. The V call is TRBV30, the J call TRBJ1-1; D uncertain. The CDR3 extends over 13 amino acids. Germline lookup yields CDR1 GTSNPN and CDR2 SVGIG (reference sequence). Trimming took 1 base from V and 1 from J, leaving 7 bases between them.